This T cell receptor (beta chain) was captured by sequencing in a study of T-cell reconstitution after alpha-beta-depleted transplantation in children. Preparation of the TCRbeta library was carried out with unique molecular identifiers. Using its own MiXCR run on the PCR reads, TCRdb lists one record per CDR3 protein. The sample lists over 550,000 distinct CDR3 sequences; approximately 10% were seen once. Germline values: CDR1 LGHNA, CDR2 YSLEER. With 3 bases clipped from V and 5 bases from J, the junction kept 9 bases outside the gene matches. The CDR3 totals 16 residues. This clonotype was seen just once.

The chain carries TRBV4-3 and TRBJ2-2; 7 bases are a match to TRBD2. The sequence was obtained from a human donor who donated a stem cell graft to a child with acute myeloid leukemia. Here the sequenced sample was PBMCs from the stem cell graft donor, taken from the stem cell graft. The DNA of the CDR3 is TGCGCCAGCAGCCAGCCTGGGGGTAGCGGGACCGGGGAGCTGTTTTTT. Its protein is CASSQPGGSGTGELFF.